Each of the 18 T cell receptor beta chains below was sequenced from the same sample in a study of T cell repertoires in cytomegalovirus infection. In TCRdb, the reads were re-called with MiXCR into one record per CDR3 protein. In the table there are approximately 190,000 distinct CDR3 sequences, under 30% of which are singletons. The sequenced material came from PBMCs. Every receptor here comes from a human donor in good health (CMV status not recorded). Some clones in this sample may be carry-over from other donors' samples.

In its sample, this clonotype was seen once. The J gene is TRBJ1-1, the V gene TRBV19, with TRBD1 matching 7 bases. Trimming removed 5 bases from V and 8 bases from J; junction bases left unmatched: 11. CDR1 and CDR2 from the germline V gene are LNHDA and SQIVND (reference sequence). The CDR3 covers 14 residues. The CDR3 nucleotides are TGTGCCAGTAGTGCCGTCCCGGGACAGTCCGAAGCTTTCTTT. It codes for CASSAVPGQSEAFF. Full variable domain (rest looked up from reference TRBV19 and TRBJ1-1): DGGITQSPKYLFRKEGQNVTLSCEQNLNHDAMYWYRQDPGQGLRLIYYSQIVNDFQKGDIAEGYSVSREKKESFPLTVTSAQKNPTAFYLCASSAVPGQSEAFFGQGTRLTVV.

This rearrangement joins TRBV7-2 to TRBJ2-6; either TRBD1 or TRBD2 may fit D (6 bases each). This CDR3 region has 21 residues. Germline CDR1 is SGHTA and CDR2 is FQGNSA. The V gene lost 2 bases and the J gene lost 3 bases, with 26 bases spanning the gap. DNA of the CDR3: TGTGCCAGCAGCTTATTCCCCGCCGGGGGCGGATCCCTCTATGGGGCCAACGTCCTGACTTTC. Protein: CASSLFPAGGGSLYGANVLTF.

Here the CDR3 reads CASSLCSAVSVYTEAFF. CDR3 DNA sequence: TGTGCCAGCAGCCTGTGCTCAGCCGTGAGTGTGTACACTGAAGCTTTCTTT. The rearrangement joins TRBV7-6 to TRBJ1-1, with D unresolved. Germline V CDR1 and CDR2: SGHVS, FNYEAQ. V gave up 5 bases and J gave up 3 bases, with 22 bases separating them. The CDR3 sequence is 17 residues long. The full variable domain, rest sourced from reference TRBV7-6 and TRBJ1-1, is GAGVSQSPRYKVTKRGQDVALRCDPISGHVSLYWYRQALGQGPEFLTYFNYEAQQDKSGLPNDRFSAERPEGSISTLTIQRTEQRDSAMYRCASSLCSAVSVYTEAFFGQGTRLTVV.

The rearrangement uses TRBV27 and TRBJ2-3, with a possible D match to TRBD2 (6 bases). CDR1 MNHEY and CDR2 SMNVEV come from the germline V gene (reference sequence). V gave up 8 bases and J gave up 1 base, with 10 bases separating them. This CDR3 is built from 13 residues. The CDR3 here is CASQSGGTDTQYF. CDR3 DNA: TGTGCCAGCCAGTCGGGGGGCACAGATACGCAGTATTTT.

The V gene is TRBV6-5, the J gene TRBJ1-3; perhaps TRBD1 as D (5 bases). With 0 bases removed from V and 0 bases from J, the gap between germline ends came to 6 bases. This CDR3 has 15 amino acids. Germline CDR1 reads MNHEY; CDR2 reads SVGAGI. As DNA, the CDR3 is TGTGCCAGCAGTTACTCTGGGGGCTCTGGAAACACCATATATTTT. Encoded protein: CASSYSGGSGNTIYF.

The chain uses TRBV3-1 and TRBJ1-1; tentatively, D is TRBD1 (6 bases). The CDR3 loop spans 14 amino acids. Germline CDR1 LGHDT, CDR2 YNNKEL (reference sequence). The V gene lost 5 bases and the J gene lost 7 bases, with 17 bases spanning the gap. The CDR3 bases are TGTGCCAGCAGCTCCCAGACAGGAAGTTTTGAAGCTTTCTTT. Translated, it gives CASSSQTGSFEAFF.

This clonotype has at least ten counts. The CDR3 nucleotides read TGTGCCAGCAGCTTAGGTTCCGGACAGGGGGACCGTGGATCTGGGGCCAACGTCCTGACTTTC. Protein product: CASSLGSGQGDRGSGANVLTF. The chain joins TRBV7-6 to TRBJ2-6; 10 bases are shared with TRBD1. This CDR3 has 21 amino acids. Germline V gene lookup returns CDR1 SGHVS and CDR2 FNYEAQ. With V trimmed by 1 base and J by 1 base, 13 bases remained unmatched.

This chain uses TRBV12-3 or TRBV12-4 with TRBJ1-5; 10 bases are shared with TRBD1. J lost 5 bases, V lost 6 bases, and 10 bases had no gene match. The CDR3 has 16 amino acids. CDR3 DNA sequence: TGTGCCAGCAGCCCACCGACAGGGGGCCCATATCAGCCCCAGCATTTT. Protein sequence: CASSPPTGGPYQPQHF.

This clonotype was counted only a few times. V and J are TRBV12-3 or TRBV12-4 and TRBJ1-1; tentatively, D is TRBD1 (5 bases). This CDR3 has 17 amino acids. V was trimmed by 3 bases and J by 2 bases, leaving 19 bases between them. CDR3 protein: CASSFSSEEGSNTEAFF. The CDR3 DNA is TGTGCCAGCAGTTTTTCTTCAGAGGAGGGGAGTAACACTGAAGCTTTCTTT.

Comment on this clonotype: The junction departs from germline at one end; a sequencing error may be responsible. The chain is built from TRBV20-1 and TRBJ1-5; tentative D call: TRBD1 (5 bases). CDR3 length equals 16 residues. The germline V gene encodes CDR1 DFQATT and CDR2 SNEGSKA (reference sequence). The CDR3 loop reads CSARDIMWGASQTQHF. The CDR3 coding sequence is TGCAGTGCTAGAGATATAATGTGGGGCGCGAGTCAGACCCAGCATTTT.

J is TRBJ2-7 and V is TRBV7-9, with 9 positions matching TRBD2. V trimming: 0 bases; J trimming: 6 bases; junction bases outside the gene matches: 3. CDR1 is SEHNR, CDR2 FQNEAQ, per germline (reference sequence). This CDR3 has 14 residues. The CDR3 DNA follows: TGTGCCAGCAGCTTAGCTCTAGCGGGGAGCGAGCAGTACTTC. It is translated as CASSLALAGSEQYF.

This chain connects TRBV2 to TRBJ2-1, with D possibly TRBD2 on 7 matching bases. This CDR3 has 13 residues. Trimming removed 4 bases at V and 9 bases at J, with 13 bases between. The germline V gene encodes CDR1 SNHLY and CDR2 FYNNEI. CDR3 sequence: CASSGGRGGEQFF. CDR3 nucleotides: TGTGCCAGCAGTGGAGGTAGGGGGGGTGAGCAGTTCTTC. The whole variable domain, filled in from reference TRBV2 and TRBJ2-1, reads EPEVTQTPSHQVTQMGQEVILRCVPISNHLYFYWYRQILGQKVEFLVSFYNNEISEKSEIFDDQFSVERPDGSNFTLKIRSTKLEDSAMYFCASSGGRGGEQFFGPGTRLTVL.

The sample holds a few counts of this clonotype. The J gene is TRBJ1-5, the V gene TRBV7-6; tentatively, D is TRBD1 (5 bases). Germline lookup yields CDR1 SGHVS and CDR2 FNYEAQ. The CDR3 is made up of 15 amino acids. V shed 5 bases and J shed 4 bases, with 15 bases lying between them. The CDR3 region has the DNA TGTGCCAGCAGCCTCACCGACAGCAGTAATCAGCCCCAGCATTTT. As protein: CASSLTDSSNQPQHF.

In its sample, this clonotype was seen a few times. The chain joins TRBV29-1 to TRBJ1-1; TRBD1 agrees at 8 bases. The CDR3 covers 13 residues. Trimming at V came to 8 bases and at J to 5 bases, leaving 10 bases not matched to a gene. The germline V gene has CDR1 SQVTM and CDR2 ANQGSEA. In DNA form, the CDR3 reads TGCAGCAACCTCGACAGGGGTAGGACTGAAGCTTTCTTT. As protein: CSNLDRGRTEAFF.

This clonotype was recorded at least ten times. The genes are TRBV28 and TRBJ2-3; 16 bases are a match to TRBD2. Looked up from germline, CDR1 is MDHEN and CDR2 is SYDVKM. The CDR3 is 16 amino acids. Germline trimming cut 6 bases from V and 4 bases from J; bases unmatched to any gene: 4. In DNA, the CDR3 is TGTGCCAGCAGCCCCGGGACTAGCGGGGGGGCAGATACGCAGTATTTT. Translated: CASSPGTSGGADTQYF. The complete variable domain, with remaining parts taken from reference TRBV28 and TRBJ2-3, reads DVKVTQSSRYLVKRTGEKVFLECVQDMDHENMFWYRQDPGLGLRLIYFSYDVKMKEKGDIPEGYSVSREKKERFSLILESASTNQTSMYLCASSPGTSGGADTQYFGPGTRLTVL.

The chain uses TRBV29-1 and TRBJ1-2; 7 nucleotides line up with TRBD1. This CDR3 has 12 residues. J gave up 8 bases and V 4 bases, and 7 bases lay outside the gene matches. Germline V gene sequence: CDR1 SQVTM, CDR2 ANQGSEA. The CDR3 protein is CSVVKGAGGYTF. The CDR3 nucleotides are TGCAGCGTTGTAAAGGGGGCAGGGGGCTACACCTTC.

This clonotype was counted only a few times. This sequence joins TRBV5-5 and TRBJ1-2, with a tentative D call TRBD1 (5 bases). V lost 0 bases, J lost 8 bases, and 20 bases lay in between. Germline V CDR1 and CDR2: SGHKS, YYEKEE (reference sequence). CDR3 length: 16 residues. In DNA form, the CDR3 reads TGTGCCAGCAGCTTGGCCGTAGGGGACGCCGCGAGGGGCTACACCTTC. Translating gives CASSLAVGDAARGYTF.

This clonotype was counted a few times. The chain joins TRBV20-1 to TRBJ1-1; D ambiguous. Trimming pared 2 bases from V and 4 bases from J, leaving 14 bases between. The CDR3 consists of 14 residues. Germline CDR1 reads DFQATT; CDR2 reads SNEGSKA (reference sequence). Here the CDR3 reads CSARSGSRATEAFF. The CDR3 DNA reads TGCAGTGCTAGATCGGGGAGCCGCGCCACTGAAGCTTTCTTT.